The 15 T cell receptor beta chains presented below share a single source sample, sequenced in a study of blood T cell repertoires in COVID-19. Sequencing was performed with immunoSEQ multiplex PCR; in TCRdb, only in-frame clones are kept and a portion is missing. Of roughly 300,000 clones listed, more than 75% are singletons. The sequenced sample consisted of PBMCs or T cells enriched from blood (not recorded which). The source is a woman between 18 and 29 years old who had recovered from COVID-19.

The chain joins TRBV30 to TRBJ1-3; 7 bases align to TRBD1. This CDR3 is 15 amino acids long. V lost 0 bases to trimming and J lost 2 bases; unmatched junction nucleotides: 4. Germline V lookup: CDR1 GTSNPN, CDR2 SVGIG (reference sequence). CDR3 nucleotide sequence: TGTGCCTGGAGTGTAGACAGGGCACCTGGAAACACCATATATTTT. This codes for CAWSVDRAPGNTIYF.

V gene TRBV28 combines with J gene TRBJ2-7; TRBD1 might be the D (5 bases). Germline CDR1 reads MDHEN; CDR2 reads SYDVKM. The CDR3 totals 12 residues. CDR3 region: CATGPSSYEQYF. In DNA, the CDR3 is TGTGCAACAGGCCCCAGCTCCTACGAGCAGTACTTC.

In nucleotides, the CDR3 is TGTGCCAGCAGACCGGGACAGACGGCGGGAGGTCCGCGCAATGAGCAGTTCTTC. It yields the protein CASRPGQTAGGPRNEQFF. V usage is TRBV28 and J usage is TRBJ2-1, with D perhaps matching TRBD2 (8 bases). V was cut by 6 bases and J by 6 bases, with 27 bases left in between. CDR1 is MDHEN and CDR2 is SYDVKM in the germline V gene. The CDR3 is 18 amino acids.

CDR3 residues: CAISDPGTSVVGDTQYF. In DNA form, the CDR3 reads TGTGCCATCAGTGACCCGGGTACTTCTGTCGTTGGGGATACGCAGTATTTT. V gene TRBV10-3 combines with J gene TRBJ2-3; D is unclear. CDR1 and CDR2 from the germline V gene are ENHRY and SYGVKD. The CDR3 runs 17 residues. Trimming took off 3 bases at V and 6 bases at J, with 22 bases between the two ends.

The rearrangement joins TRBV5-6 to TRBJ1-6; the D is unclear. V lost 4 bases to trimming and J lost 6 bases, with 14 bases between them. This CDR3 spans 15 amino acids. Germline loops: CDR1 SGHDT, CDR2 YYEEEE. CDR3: CASSRGGGGNSPLHF. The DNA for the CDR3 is TGTGCCAGCAGCCGGGGAGGAGGAGGTAATTCACCCCTCCACTTT.

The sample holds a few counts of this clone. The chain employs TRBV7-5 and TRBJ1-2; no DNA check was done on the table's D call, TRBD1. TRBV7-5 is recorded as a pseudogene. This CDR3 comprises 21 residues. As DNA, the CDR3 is TGTGTCAGAAGCTTAGATGAGACAAATGTTACAGGGTCCCGCTATAACTATGGCTACACCTTC. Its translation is CVRSLDETNVTGSRYNYGYTF.

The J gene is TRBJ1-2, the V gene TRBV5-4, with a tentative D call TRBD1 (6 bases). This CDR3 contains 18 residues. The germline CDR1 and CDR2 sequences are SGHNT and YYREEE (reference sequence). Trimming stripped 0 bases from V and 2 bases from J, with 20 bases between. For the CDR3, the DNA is TGTGCCAGCAGCTTGGGTGGGGGGGGCACCACTTACAACTATGGCTACACCTTC. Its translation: CASSLGGGGTTYNYGYTF.

The CDR3 spells CAWSVPGRGWEGYTF. The CDR3 region has the DNA TGTGCCTGGAGTGTACCGGGTAGGGGGTGGGAAGGCTACACCTTC. This rearrangement joins TRBV30 to TRBJ1-2; D is possibly TRBD1 (6 bases). V lost 0 bases and J 8 bases, leaving 19 bases between the germline ends. Germline V gene sequence: CDR1 GTSNPN, CDR2 SVGIG (reference sequence). This CDR3 comprises 15 residues.

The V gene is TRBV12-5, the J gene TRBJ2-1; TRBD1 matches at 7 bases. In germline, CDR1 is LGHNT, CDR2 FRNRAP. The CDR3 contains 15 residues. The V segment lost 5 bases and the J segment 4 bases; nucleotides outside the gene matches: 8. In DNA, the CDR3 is TGTGCTAGTGGTGTGGGACAGATAAGTTACAATGAGCAGTTCTTC. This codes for CASGVGQISYNEQFF.

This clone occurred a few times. CDR3 sequence (DNA): TGTGCCACCAGTGATCGGACTAGCGGGAGTATTAATGAGCAGTTCTTC. Translating it yields CATSDRTSGSINEQFF. V usage is TRBV24-1 and J usage is TRBJ2-1; 13 bases match TRBD2. J was trimmed by 7 bases and V by 3 bases; bases with no gene match: 5. The CDR3 is 16 amino acids. From germline, CDR1 is KGHDR and CDR2 SFDVKD.

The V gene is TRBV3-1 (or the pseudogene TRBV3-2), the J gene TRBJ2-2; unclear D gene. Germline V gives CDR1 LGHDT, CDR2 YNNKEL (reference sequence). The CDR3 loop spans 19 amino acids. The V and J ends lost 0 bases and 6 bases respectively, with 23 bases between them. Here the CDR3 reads CASSQEHLVPQSFAGELFF. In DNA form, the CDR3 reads TGTGCCAGCAGCCAAGAACATTTGGTCCCGCAATCCTTCGCCGGGGAGCTGTTTTTT.

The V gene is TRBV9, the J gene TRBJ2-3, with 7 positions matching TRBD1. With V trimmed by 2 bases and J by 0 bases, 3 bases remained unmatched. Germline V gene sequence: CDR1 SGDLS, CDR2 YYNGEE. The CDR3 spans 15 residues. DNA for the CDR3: TGTGCCAGCAGCGTGTCACAGGGGAGCACAGATACGCAGTATTTT. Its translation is CASSVSQGSTDTQYF.

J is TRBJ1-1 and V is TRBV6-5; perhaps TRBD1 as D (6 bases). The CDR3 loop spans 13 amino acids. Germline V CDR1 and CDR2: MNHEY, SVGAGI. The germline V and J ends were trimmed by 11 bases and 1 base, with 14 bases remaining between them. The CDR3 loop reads CAATGLPNTEAFF. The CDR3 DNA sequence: TGTGCCGCGACAGGTTTGCCGAACACTGAAGCTTTCTTT.

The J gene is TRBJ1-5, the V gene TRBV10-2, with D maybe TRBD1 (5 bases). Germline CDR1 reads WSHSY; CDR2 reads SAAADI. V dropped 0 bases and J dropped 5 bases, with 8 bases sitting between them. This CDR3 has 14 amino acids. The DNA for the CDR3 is TGCGCCAGCAGTGAGTCGACAGACGATCAGCCCCAGCATTTT. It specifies CASSESTDDQPQHF.

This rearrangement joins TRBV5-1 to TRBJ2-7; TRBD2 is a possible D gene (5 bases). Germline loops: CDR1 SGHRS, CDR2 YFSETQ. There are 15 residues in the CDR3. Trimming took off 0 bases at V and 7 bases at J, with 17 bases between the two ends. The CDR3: CASSLDPGRGGEQYF. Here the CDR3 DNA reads TGCGCCAGCAGCTTGGATCCGGGGAGAGGTGGAGAGCAGTACTTC.